This T cell receptor beta chain is from a study of T cell responses to AZD1222 COVID-19 vaccine. Background on the study: Pooling covered second doses at about 4 or about 12 weeks.

Study-wide findings and caveats: Nearly half of unique spike-specific TCRs reportedly avoided B.1.351 and B.1.1.7 mutated regions. Recipients of AZD1222 seropositive at baseline numbered only five or six.

Turning to this clone: Its antigen remains unknown.

V dropped 3 bases and J dropped 2 bases, with 13 bases sitting between them. The CDR3 extends over 15 amino acids. Germline values: CDR1 SGHNT, CDR2 YYREEE (reference sequence). Repertoires were generated with immunoSEQ multiplex PCR, while TCRdb's copy carries only in-frame clones and drops some. The sample has 120,000 or so clones, around 87% seen once. The J gene is TRBJ2-3, the V gene TRBV5-4; weak D call: TRBD2 (5 bases). The sequence was obtained from an adult in good health. This specimen was peripheral blood, taken on day 0 of AZD1222 vaccination. The CDR3 loop is CASSSEVLVTDTQYF. The CDR3 bases are TGTGCCAGCAGCTCGGAGGTTTTGGTCACAGATACGCAGTATTTT.